This T cell receptor (beta chain) originates from a study of tumor-infiltrating lymphocytes in localized non-small cell lung cancer. Study-wide context: Several tumor histologies, both smoking statuses, and some post-neoadjuvant chemotherapy samples were included. From each patient, both tumor and uninvolved lung, non-adjacent to tumor, were sampled.

Sequenced by immunoSEQ multiplex PCR; TCRdb stores in-frame clones only, minus some. The table has 9,300 or so clones, roughly 80% seen once. Trimming took 6 bases from V and 3 from J, leaving 15 bases between them. Germline V gene sequence: CDR1 SQVTM, CDR2 ANQGSEA. The CDR3 covers 14 residues. This clone is labeled as medium-sized (0.01 to 0.1%). The chain combines TRBV29-1 with TRBJ1-5; TRBD1 is a possible D gene (6 bases). The receptor was isolated from a human donor with non-small cell lung cancer. The sample was uninvolved lung tissue not adjacent to the tumor. The DNA for the CDR3 is TGCAGCGTGACCCCGGACAGTGACAATCAGCCCCAGCATTTT. Amino acid sequence: CSVTPDSDNQPQHF. The entire variable domain, with the rest obtained from reference TRBV29-1 and TRBJ1-5, is as follows: SAVISQKPSRDICQRGTSLTIQCQVDSQVTMMFWYRQQPGQSLTLIATANQGSEATYESGFVIDKFPISRPNLTFSTLTVSNMSPEDSSIYLCSVTPDSDNQPQHFGDGTRLSIL.